Following are 8 T cell receptor beta chains from one sample sequenced in a study of Ad26.COV2.S vaccination and SARS-CoV-2 variants. Treatment in this sample: roughly 19 received Ad26.COV2.S at low or high dose, single or two shots; 5 received placebo; per-sample allocation not given. The samples date from day 63 after the first vaccine or placebo injection. Assay used: immunoSEQ multiplex PCR; TCRdb lists only in-frame clones, some missing. The table lists approximately 250,000 clones, around 85% of them singletons. This material consisted of peripheral blood, taken in a trial of Ad26.COV2.S vaccine versus placebo. The origin of the receptors is a person between 18 and 60 years old who received the Ad26.COV2.S COVID-19 vaccine or a placebo.

This chain joins TRBV3-1 (or the pseudogene TRBV3-2) and TRBJ2-1; 8 bases are shared with TRBD2. Looked up from germline, CDR1 is LGHDT and CDR2 is YNNKEL (reference sequence). The CDR3 loop spans 15 amino acids. The V and J ends lost 8 bases and 8 bases, in that order; junction bases with no gene match: 14. CDR3 residues: CASSLAGLASDEQFF. CDR3 nucleotides: TGTGCCAGCTCCTTAGCGGGATTAGCTAGCGATGAGCAGTTCTTC.

The chain has TRBV19 and TRBJ2-4; 13 nucleotides match TRBD2. Germline CDR1 LNHDA, CDR2 SQIVND (reference sequence). The CDR3 totals 17 residues. V shed 5 bases, J shed 1 base, and the junction held 5 bases outside the gene matches. DNA for the CDR3: TGTGCCAGTAGTTCACAGACTAGCGGGGGGGCCAAAAACATTCAGTACTTC. It translates to CASSSQTSGGAKNIQYF.

The chain is built from TRBV30 and TRBJ1-3, with D unclear. V gave up 5 bases and J gave up 7 bases, with 15 bases separating them. The germline CDR1 and CDR2 sequences are GTSNPN and SVGIG (reference sequence). This CDR3 contains 13 residues. The CDR3 spells CAWDRGEMNTIYF. The CDR3 DNA reads as TGTGCCTGGGACCGGGGAGAGATGAACACCATATATTTT.

The J gene is TRBJ1-6, the V gene TRBV7-2; 7 positions match TRBD1. This CDR3 comprises 15 residues. V lost 0 bases to trimming and J lost 9 bases; unmatched junction nucleotides: 5. Germline CDR1 and CDR2: SGHTA and FQGNSA. DNA for the CDR3: TGTGCCAGCAGCTTAGCGGGACAGAGGGGTTCACCCCTCCACTTT. Amino acids: CASSLAGQRGSPLHF.

The chain joins TRBV19 to TRBJ2-4, with 10 bases aligning to TRBD1. Trimming took 4 bases from V and 3 from J; bases not matched to a gene: 6. The germline gives CDR1 LNHDA, CDR2 SQIVND (reference sequence). The length of the CDR3 is 16 residues. CDR3 sequence: CASSKGRTGGKNIQYF. The CDR3 DNA follows: TGTGCCAGTAGTAAGGGGCGGACAGGGGGCAAAAACATTCAGTACTTC.

This clone turned up a few times. The chain combines TRBV7-2 with TRBJ2-2; no definite D call. The CDR3 extends over 14 amino acids. The V gene's germline CDR1 is SGHTA and CDR2 FQGNSA. V lost 6 bases to trimming and J lost 2 bases, with 10 bases between them. The CDR3 loop is CASRDQVNTGELFF. Written as DNA, the CDR3 is TGTGCCAGCAGGGATCAGGTTAACACCGGGGAGCTGTTTTTT.

J is TRBJ1-2 and V is TRBV14; D not certain. The V gene lost 0 bases and the J gene lost 3 bases, with 8 bases spanning the gap. The germline V gene has CDR1 SGHDN and CDR2 FVKESK. CDR3 length equals 14 residues. CDR3 sequence (DNA): TGTGCCAGCAGCCAAGATCGTGCCGACTATGGCTACACCTTC. This gives the protein CASSQDRADYGYTF.

This clone occurred once. The genes are TRBV5-1 and TRBJ2-5; TRBD1 aligns across 8 bases. The CDR3 length is 14 residues. Losses at the gene ends were 4 bases for V and 5 bases for J; bases not matched to a gene: 7. CDR1 and CDR2 (germline): SGHRS, YFSETQ. The CDR3 DNA sequence: TGCGCCAGCAGCACCGACAGGGGTGGGGAGACCCAGTACTTC. It encodes CASSTDRGGETQYF.